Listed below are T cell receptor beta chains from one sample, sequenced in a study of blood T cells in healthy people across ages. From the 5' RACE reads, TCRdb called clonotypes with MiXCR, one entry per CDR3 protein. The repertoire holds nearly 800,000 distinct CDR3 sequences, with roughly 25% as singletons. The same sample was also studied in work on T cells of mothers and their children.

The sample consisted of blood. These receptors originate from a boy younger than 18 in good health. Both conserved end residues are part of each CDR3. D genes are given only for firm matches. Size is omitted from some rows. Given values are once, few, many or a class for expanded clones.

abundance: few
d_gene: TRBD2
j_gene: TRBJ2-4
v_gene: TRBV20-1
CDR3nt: TGCAGTGCTAGAGATCGTGGGACTAGCGGGAACATTCAGTACTTC
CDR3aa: CSARDRGTSGNIQYF

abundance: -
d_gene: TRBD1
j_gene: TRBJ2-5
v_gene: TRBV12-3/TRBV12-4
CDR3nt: TGTGCCAGCAGTATGCAGGGGGAAGAGACCCAGTACTTC
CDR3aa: CASSMQGEETQYF

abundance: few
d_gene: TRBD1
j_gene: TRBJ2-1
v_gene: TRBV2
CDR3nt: TGTGCCAGCAGTTCCGGGACAGGGGTGTCAAATGAGCAGTTCTTC
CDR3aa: CASSSGTGVSNEQFF

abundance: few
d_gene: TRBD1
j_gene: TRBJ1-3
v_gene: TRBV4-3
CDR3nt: TGCGCCAGCAGCCAAGGATCGTCGACAGGGGGAAACACCATATATTTT
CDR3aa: CASSQGSSTGGNTIYF

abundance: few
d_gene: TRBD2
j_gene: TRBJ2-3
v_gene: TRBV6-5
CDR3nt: TGTGCCAGCAGTTACTCGGGAGGACTAGCGGGGGGGCATGGAGATACGCAGTATTTT
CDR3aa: CASSYSGGLAGGHGDTQYF

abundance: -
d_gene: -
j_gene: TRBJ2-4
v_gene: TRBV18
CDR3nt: TGTGCCAGCTCACCAGCATACCCGGCTCACATTCAGTACTTC
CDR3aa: CASSPAYPAHIQYF

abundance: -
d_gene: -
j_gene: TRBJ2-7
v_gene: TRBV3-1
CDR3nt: TGTGCCAGCAGCCAAAGCCCGACGTCCTACGAGCAGTACTTC
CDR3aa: CASSQSPTSYEQYF

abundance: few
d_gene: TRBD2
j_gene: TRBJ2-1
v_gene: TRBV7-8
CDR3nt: TGTGCCAGCAGGCAACCGGGACTAGCGGGATCCGTTGAGCAGTTCTTC
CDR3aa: CASRQPGLAGSVEQFF

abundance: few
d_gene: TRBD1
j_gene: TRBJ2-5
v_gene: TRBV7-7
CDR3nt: TGTGCTAGCGCACACTCGGGACAGGGACAAGAGACCCAGTACTTC
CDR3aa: CASAHSGQGQETQYF

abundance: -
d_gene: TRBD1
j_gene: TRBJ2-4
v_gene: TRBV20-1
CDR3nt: TGCAGTGCTCCGACAGGGATTAAAAACATTCAGTACTTC
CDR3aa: CSAPTGIKNIQYF

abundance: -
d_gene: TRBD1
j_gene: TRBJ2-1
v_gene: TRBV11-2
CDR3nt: TGTGCCAGCAGCAGGGACAGGGGCCGGGAGCAGTTCTTC
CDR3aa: CASSRDRGREQFF